This T cell receptor (beta chain) was sequenced during a study of cytomegalovirus exposure and HLA in healthy donors. On this clone: Its target is unknown.

General study findings and limits: Subsequent analysis revealed that first-cohort TCR clusters tended to co-occur in the 120 or so validation repertoires. The study labeled around 160 TCR beta chains cytomegalovirus-associated.

Measured with immunoSEQ multiplex PCR; TCRdb has only the in-frame clones, and not every one. The sample has 100,000 to 150,000 clones, approximately 95% seen once. V was pared by 3 bases and J by 2 bases, with 1 base of the junction left unmatched. The germline CDR1 and CDR2 sequences are KGHSH and LQKENI. The CDR3 spans 14 residues. The receptor's source is a man aged 18 to 30 in good health and CMV-seronegative. Sequenced material: PBMCs. V and J are TRBV18 and TRBJ2-7, with TRBD2 matching over 10 bases. CDR3 residues: CASSPGTSAYEQYF. The CDR3 nucleotides are TGTGCCAGCTCACCCGGGACTAGCGCCTACGAGCAGTACTTC.